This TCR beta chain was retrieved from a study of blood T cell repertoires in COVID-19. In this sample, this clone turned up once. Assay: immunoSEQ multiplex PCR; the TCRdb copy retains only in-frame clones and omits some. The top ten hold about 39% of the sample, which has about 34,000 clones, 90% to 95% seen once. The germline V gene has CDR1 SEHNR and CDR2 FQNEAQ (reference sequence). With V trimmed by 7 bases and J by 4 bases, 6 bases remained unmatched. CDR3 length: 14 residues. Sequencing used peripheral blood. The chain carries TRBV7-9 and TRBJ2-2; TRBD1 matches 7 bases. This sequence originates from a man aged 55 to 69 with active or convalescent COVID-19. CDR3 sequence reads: CASTAGGSTGELFF. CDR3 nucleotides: TGTGCCAGCACCGCAGGGGGAAGCACCGGGGAGCTGTTTTTT.